This T cell receptor beta chain is drawn from a study of PD-L1 blockade in urothelial cancer. Study-wide context: The patients' atezolizumab therapy, 1,200 mg intravenously every 3 weeks, started in the mid-2010s. Blood-derived samples held a median approximately 140,000 T cells. Males with bladder-origin urothelial cancer made up about 90% of the roughly 29 patients.

From germline, CDR1 is MNHEY and CDR2 SMNVEV (reference sequence). The germline V and J ends were trimmed by 7 bases and 1 base, with 19 bases remaining between them. The CDR3 extends over 16 amino acids. This sample's time point: pretreatment peripheral blood. The study collected 1 to 8 samples per patient, pretreatment and on-treatment. This clone was counted between two and nine times. TCRdb's copy holds only in-frame clones and misses some; the assay was immunoSEQ multiplex PCR. Among some 52,000 clones, around 79% were seen once, and the ten largest hold about 4%. The clonotype comes from a man aged 65 to 79 with urothelial cancer. V and J are TRBV27 and TRBJ1-1; tentatively, D is TRBD1 (5 bases). Sequencing used PBMCs, obtained around atezolizumab (anti-PD-L1) treatment. The CDR3 region is CASTPSGAFSNTEAFF. The CDR3 coding sequence is TGTGCCAGCACCCCTTCTGGGGCCTTCTCGAACACTGAAGCTTTCTTT.